Below, 7 T cell receptor beta chains from the same sample are listed, as sequenced in a study of technical replicates of blood from a few donors. The data were produced by immunoSEQ multiplex PCR, yet TCRdb's version contains in-frame clones alone and is incomplete. The data hold about 85,000 clones, with approximately 94% observed a single time. The specimen was T cells isolated from PBMCs. Receptors were obtained from a human donor in good health.

The CDR3 DNA reads TGTGCCAGCAGTTTGTGGACTGGTCTCTATGGCTACACCTTC. Its translation is CASSLWTGLYGYTF. V and J are TRBV28 and TRBJ1-2; D is uncertain. CDR1 and CDR2 (germline): MDHEN, SYDVKM. Trimming took 3 bases from V and 4 from J, leaving 12 bases between them. The CDR3 is 14 residues long.

The chain combines TRBV6-1 with TRBJ1-5; 10 bases line up with TRBD1. V lost 4 bases, J lost 1 base, and 10 bases stayed unmatched. This CDR3 has 18 amino acids. Germline loops: CDR1 MNHNS, CDR2 SASEGT. This CDR3 reads CASSGRQGAGGSNQPQHF. The CDR3 bases are TGTGCCAGCAGTGGGCGACAGGGGGCAGGCGGAAGCAATCAGCCCCAGCATTTT.

The table lists this clone with a count of one. V is TRBV19 and J is TRBJ1-1; 8 positions match TRBD1. Trimming took 9 bases from V and 8 from J; bases not matched to a gene: 14. The CDR3 extends over 14 amino acids. The germline CDR1 and CDR2 sequences are LNHDA and SQIVND (reference sequence). The CDR3 DNA sequence: TGTGCCAGCGTCCGCGACAGGGGTCAAGGAGAAGCTTTCTTT. Translation: CASVRDRGQGEAFF.

This chain links TRBV2 with TRBJ1-2, with D tentatively TRBD1 (6 bases). This CDR3 has 14 amino acids. The germline CDR1 and CDR2 sequences are SNHLY and FYNNEI. V was cut by 7 bases and J by 6 bases, with 18 bases left in between. The CDR3 sequence is CASTATGSRNGYTF. For the CDR3, the DNA is TGTGCCAGCACCGCGACAGGTTCGCGCAATGGCTACACCTTC. The whole variable domain, filled in from reference TRBV2 and TRBJ1-2, reads EPEVTQTPSHQVTQMGQEVILRCVPISNHLYFYWYRQILGQKVEFLVSFYNNEISEKSEIFDDQFSVERPDGSNFTLKIRSTKLEDSAMYFCASTATGSRNGYTFGSGTRLTVV.

V is TRBV5-1 and J is TRBJ2-4, with TRBD1 as a possible D gene (6 bases). V was trimmed by 4 bases and J by 6 bases, leaving 20 bases between them. Germline V CDR1 and CDR2: SGHRS, YFSETQ. This CDR3 has 16 residues. This CDR3 is CASSMGSRGGVNIQYF. The CDR3 coding sequence is TGCGCCAGCAGCATGGGATCCAGGGGTGGTGTAAACATTCAGTACTTC.

The genes are TRBV10-3 and TRBJ2-7, with a tentative D call TRBD1 (6 bases). The CDR3 spans 13 residues. V gave up 11 bases and J gave up 0 bases, with 14 bases separating them. CDR1 and CDR2 from the germline V gene are ENHRY and SYGVKD. The DNA of the CDR3 is TGTGCCTCCCTACAGGGCCCCTCCTACGAGCAGTACTTC. This translates into CASLQGPSYEQYF.

The chain links TRBV7-9 to TRBJ2-7; D unclear. The CDR3 covers 13 residues. The ends were cut back, 5 bases at V and 2 bases at J, with 10 bases in the middle. CDR1 and CDR2 (germline): SEHNR, FQNEAQ (reference sequence). CDR3 sequence: CASSPDKAYEQYF. The CDR3 nucleotides read TGTGCCAGCAGCCCTGACAAGGCCTACGAGCAGTACTTC.